This T cell receptor beta chain was observed in a study of cytomegalovirus exposure and HLA in healthy donors. Study-wide points: Published work reported that the classifier diagnosed cytomegalovirus status with high specificity and sensitivity. Prior analysis indicated that the majority of TCR beta V segments exhibited productivity approximately 87% or approximately 30% of the time. Sequences of the TCR beta chain were said to predict the HLA-A and HLA-B alleles of most subjects accurately. Investigators reported 164 TCR beta chains as tied to cytomegalovirus.

This clone was counted a few times. Its antigen remains unidentified. PCR used 60 Vbeta primers and 13 Jbeta primers. Repertoires were generated with immunoSEQ multiplex PCR, while TCRdb's copy carries only in-frame clones and drops some. The top ten clones hold 12% to 15% of a sample with some 70,000 clones, around 70% of them seen once. Germline CDR1 is SEHNR and CDR2 is FQNEAQ (reference sequence). With V trimmed by 3 bases and J by 3 bases, 10 bases remained unmatched. There are 16 residues in the CDR3. Sequenced sample: PBMCs. The sequence was obtained from a male donor in good health and CMV-seropositive. This sequence joins TRBV7-9 and TRBJ1-2; 7 bases fit TRBD1. CDR3 in DNA: TGTGCCAGCAGCTTCGCCGGGACAGTCCTTTACTATGGCTACACCTTC. Translation gives CASSFAGTVLYYGYTF.